This T cell receptor beta chain was obtained from a study of OX40 agonist ivuxolimab in advanced cancers. Study details: Ivuxolimab, an agonistic anti-OX40 (CD134) antibody, was given to patients. Among those enrolled, mean age was around 55 years (range 23 to 79) and about 79% were male. Two cutaneous melanoma patients and one hepatocellular carcinoma patient, three in all, had partial responses.

Generated by immunoSEQ multiplex PCR, the TCRdb table keeps only in-frame clones and is missing some. In the table there are approximately 90,000 clones, approximately 90% of which are singletons. This clone came up a few times. This material consisted of CD4+ or CD8+ T cells sorted from blood, taken in a trial of the OX40 agonist ivuxolimab. The sequence came from an adult with an advanced solid tumor such as melanoma, head and neck, liver or kidney cancer.

CDR3 in DNA: TGTGCCAGCAAGCTACAGGGAGGTGAAAAACTGTTTTTT. Its protein is CASKLQGGEKLFF. The V gene is TRBV2, the J gene TRBJ1-4, with a possible D match to TRBD1 (6 bases). CDR1 and CDR2 (germline): SNHLY, FYNNEI. Trimming stripped 7 bases from V and 7 bases from J, with 13 bases between. This CDR3 has 13 amino acids.